This is a list of T cell receptor beta chains from one sample in a study of blood T cells in healthy people across ages. TCRdb recomputed calls from the 5' RACE reads with MiXCR, one row per CDR3 protein. The data hold around 580,000 distinct CDR3 sequences, with around half observed a single time. Sequencing was carried out using blood. Receptors originate from a man older than 75 in good health. Each CDR3 is given without its conserved first and last residue. Clone size is not always given. Where it is, it says once, few, many or a class for expanded clones.

few,TRBV18,ASSPWTGPDSPLH
.,TRBV6-1,ASSEISTGELF
.,TRBV7-9,ASRLGLEDDNYGYT
few,TRBV6-5,ASSLTSGTDSYEQY
.,TRBV9,TSSLQGAGETQY
.,TRBV4-3,ASSQDSRRITYEQY
.,TRBV20-1,SARDYRGSGRASSYNEQF
.,TRBV2,ASSDRQGVKYEQY
.,TRBV5-5,ASSVLGQGPSEQY
.,TRBV28,ASSWGGGYGYT
.,TRBV12-5,ASGTSGTQY
.,TRBV5-1,ASSFSRGNQETQY
.,TRBV12-3/TRBV12-4,ASRPQGSYNSPLH
.,TRBV20-1,SARRVQNNEQY
.,TRBV7-6,ASSPEAVLGGYT
few,TRBV4-2,ASSQDRGGKAYEQY
.,TRBV4-2,ASSQVSGTGFGYT
.,TRBV6-4,ASSPVGGFDEQF
.,TRBV12-3/TRBV12-4,ASRSGTGSTYEQY
few,TRBV20-1,SARAGLAGGTDTQY
.,TRBV9,ASSVATLGVAEQF
.,TRBV7-2,ASRRRRAGLETQY
.,TRBV5-1,ASSIGQGETQY
few,TRBV20-1,SARAGTATLNTEAF
.,TRBV7-9,ASSPEGFSNQPQH
.,TRBV20-1,SARDRAGTGAAYEQY
.,TRBV29-1,SVERTLASSYNEQF
.,TRBV18,ASSPKVSTDTQY
.,TRBV7-9,ASSTGQGVATDTQY
.,TRBV29-1,SVAGTRSYEQY